This passage covers 11 T cell receptor beta chains from one sample sequenced in a study of human CD8 memory T cell subsets (dated by TCRdb to 2020 to 2021). Data came from a NextSeq 550. A Human TCR Profiling Kit was used to prepare UMI-labeled 5' RACE TCRbeta libraries. TCRdb reprocessed the reads, so every CDR3 protein sequence counts as one entry and DNA is not shown. This sample's clone table shows under 8,000 distinct CDR3 sequences. The top ten clones comprise around a fifth of the sample. Sequencing was performed on CD8+ stem-like memory T cells (TSCM and TCM) sorted from PBMCs. Read against the paper, the sample's cell subset or site label means: stem-like memory CD8 T cells (TSTEM), CCR7+ PD-1- TIGIT-. All receptors come from a human donor in good health.

The chain is built from TRBV7-9 and TRBJ2-7; TCRdb's D call, TRBD1, is unchecked because there is no DNA. The germline gives CDR1 SEHNR, CDR2 FQNEAQ (reference sequence). The CDR3 is made up of 12 amino acids. CDR3: CASSPGYDEQYF.

This chain connects TRBV4-3 to TRBJ2-5; without DNA, the TCRdb call of TRBD2 cannot be checked. Germline values: CDR1 LGHNA, CDR2 YSLEER. The CDR3 runs 14 residues. The CDR3 sequence: CASSQGEGQETQYF.

The chain combines TRBV20-1 with TRBJ2-1. CDR1 DFQATT and CDR2 SNEGSKA come from the germline V gene (reference sequence). The CDR3 sequence is 15 residues long. CDR3: CSARDDGHDYNEQFF.

The V gene is TRBV3-1, the J gene TRBJ2-4; TCRdb's D call of TRBD1 is untestable without DNA. This CDR3 has 14 residues. Germline V gives CDR1 LGHDT, CDR2 YNNKEL (reference sequence). The CDR3 sequence is CASSPPSGPVIQYF.

This chain's CDR3 is CASSPDLIGYTF. V gene TRBV10-1 combines with J gene TRBJ1-2. CDR3 length: 12 residues. Germline V lookup: CDR1 WNHNN, CDR2 SYGVQD (reference sequence).

The chain's CDR3 is CASSQAYNEQFF. The V call is TRBV3-1, the J call TRBJ2-1. The CDR3 extends over 12 amino acids. Germline lookup yields CDR1 LGHDT and CDR2 YNNKEL (reference sequence).

V usage is TRBV6-2 or TRBV6-3 and J usage is TRBJ1-1. CDR3 length: 12 amino acids. The germline CDR1 and CDR2 sequences are MNHEY and SVGEGT. Here the CDR3 reads CASSYSNSEAFF.

V usage is TRBV6-5 and J usage is TRBJ2-1; TCRdb picks TRBD2, but there is no DNA to check that call. Germline V gene data show CDR1 as MNHEY and CDR2 as SVGAGI. This CDR3 has 15 residues. The CDR3 is CASSYTSGGANEQFF.

The chain combines TRBV12-3 or TRBV12-4 with TRBJ2-1; TCRdb designates TRBD2, a call that cannot be tested without DNA. This CDR3 has 14 residues. CDR3 sequence reads: CASSLMGPSDEQFF.

The chain recombines TRBV5-1 with TRBJ2-7; TCRdb reports TRBD1, a call that lacks DNA to check it against. CDR3 length: 13 amino acids. Germline assignment: CDR1 SGHRS and CDR2 YFSETQ. The CDR3 loop is CASSLGQSYEQYF. Drawing the rest from reference TRBV5-1 and TRBJ2-7, the complete variable domain is KAGVTQTPRYLIKTRGQQVTLSCSPISGHRSVSWYQQTPGQGLQFLFEYFSETQRNKGNFPGRFSGRQFSNSRSEMNVSTLELGDSALYLCASSLGQSYEQYFGPGTRLTVT.

This chain joins TRBV27 and TRBJ1-2; the TRBD1 assignment by TCRdb is unverifiable without DNA. CDR3 length: 14 residues. Germline V gene data show CDR1 as MNHEY and CDR2 as SMNVEV (reference sequence). CDR3 amino acids: CASSPGTILGGYTF.